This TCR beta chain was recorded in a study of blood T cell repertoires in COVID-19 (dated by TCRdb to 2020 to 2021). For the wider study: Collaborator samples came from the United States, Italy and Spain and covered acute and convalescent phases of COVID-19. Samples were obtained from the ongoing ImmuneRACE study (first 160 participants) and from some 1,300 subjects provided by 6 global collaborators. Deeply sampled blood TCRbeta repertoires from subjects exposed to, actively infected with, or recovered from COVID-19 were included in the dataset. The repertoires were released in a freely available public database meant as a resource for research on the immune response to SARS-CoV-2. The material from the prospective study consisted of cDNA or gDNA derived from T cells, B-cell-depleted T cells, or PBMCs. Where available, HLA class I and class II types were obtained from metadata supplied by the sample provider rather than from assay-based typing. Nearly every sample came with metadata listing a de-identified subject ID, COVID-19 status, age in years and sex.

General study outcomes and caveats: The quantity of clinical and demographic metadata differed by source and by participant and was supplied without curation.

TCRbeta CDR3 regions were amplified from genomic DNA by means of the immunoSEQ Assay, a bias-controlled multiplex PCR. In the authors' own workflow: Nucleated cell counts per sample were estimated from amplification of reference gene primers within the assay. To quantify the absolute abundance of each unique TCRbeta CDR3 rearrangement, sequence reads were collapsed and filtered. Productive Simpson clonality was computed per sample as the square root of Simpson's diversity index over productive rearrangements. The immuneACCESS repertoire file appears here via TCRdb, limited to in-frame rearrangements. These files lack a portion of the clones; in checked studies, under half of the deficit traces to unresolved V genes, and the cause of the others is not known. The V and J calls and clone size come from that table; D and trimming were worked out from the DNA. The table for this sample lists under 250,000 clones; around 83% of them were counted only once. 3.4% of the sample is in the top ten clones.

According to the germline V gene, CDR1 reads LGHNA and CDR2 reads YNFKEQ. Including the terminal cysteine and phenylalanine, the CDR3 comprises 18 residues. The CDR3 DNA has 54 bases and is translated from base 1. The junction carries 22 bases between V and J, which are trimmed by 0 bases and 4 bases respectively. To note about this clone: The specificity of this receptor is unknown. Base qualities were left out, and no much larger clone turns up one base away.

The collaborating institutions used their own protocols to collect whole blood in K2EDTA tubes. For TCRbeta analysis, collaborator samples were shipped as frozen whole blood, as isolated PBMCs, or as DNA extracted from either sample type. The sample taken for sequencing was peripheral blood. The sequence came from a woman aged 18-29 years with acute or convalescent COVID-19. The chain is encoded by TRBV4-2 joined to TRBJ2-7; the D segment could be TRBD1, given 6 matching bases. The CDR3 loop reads CASSQEVAQGYTAYEQYF. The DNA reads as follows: TGTGCCAGCAGCCAAGAGGTGGCCCAGGGGTATACGGCGTACGAGCAGTACTTC.